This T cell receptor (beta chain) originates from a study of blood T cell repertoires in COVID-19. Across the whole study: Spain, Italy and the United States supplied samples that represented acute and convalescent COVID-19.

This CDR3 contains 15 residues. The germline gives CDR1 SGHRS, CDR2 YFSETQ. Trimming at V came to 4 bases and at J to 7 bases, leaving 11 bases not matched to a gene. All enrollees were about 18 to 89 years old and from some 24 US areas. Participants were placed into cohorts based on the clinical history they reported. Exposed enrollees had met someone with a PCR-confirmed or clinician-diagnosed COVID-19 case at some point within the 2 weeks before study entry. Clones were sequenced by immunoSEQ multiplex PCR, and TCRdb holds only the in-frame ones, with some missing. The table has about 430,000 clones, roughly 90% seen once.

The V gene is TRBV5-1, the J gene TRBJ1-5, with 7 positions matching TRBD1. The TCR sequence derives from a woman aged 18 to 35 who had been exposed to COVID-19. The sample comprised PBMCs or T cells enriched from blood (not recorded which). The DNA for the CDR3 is TGCGCCAGCAGCGAGACAGGGAACCCTGAGCAGCCCCAGCATTTT. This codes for CASSETGNPEQPQHF.